This TCR beta chain was recorded in a study of T cell clonotyping in hematopoietic cell transplantation. Overall study results and limits: Without cell sorting, CD4 versus CD8 contributions remain unresolved. Higher Inverse Simpson Index values in graft donor and pretransplant recipient predicted broader posttransplant TCR diversity.

Germline V gene lookup returns CDR1 ENHRY and CDR2 SYGVKD. The CDR3 is made up of 15 amino acids. Trimming cost V 4 bases and J 7 bases; bases outside gene matches: 6. In regard to this clone: Its antigen is as yet unknown.

Some clones are missing from TCRdb's copy, which holds only in-frame ones; the method was immunoSEQ multiplex PCR. This sample has some 13,000 clones, with roughly 90% found just once. The TCR originated in a man aged 25-45 years in good health. Some clones in this sample may be carry-over from other donors' samples. The chain is built from TRBV10-3 and TRBJ1-6, with 8 bases aligning to TRBD1. Sequenced sample: peripheral blood mononuclear cells. The CDR3 nucleotides are TGTGCCATCAGTGGGCCGGGACAGGTGAATTCACCCCTCCACTTT. This encodes CAISGPGQVNSPLHF.